This is a list of T cell receptor beta chains from one sample in a study of regulatory T cells in long-lasting Graves disease. Each CDR3 protein is one row after TCRdb ran MiXCR on the multiplex PCR reads. Of more than 400,000 distinct CDR3 sequences in the sample, about a sixth were seen once. The same data also contributed to another study, on T cells in Graves' hyperthyroidism and ophthalmopathy.

Here the sequenced sample was peripheral blood mononuclear cells (PBMCs), taken at new diagnosis, from a patient treated with antithyroid drugs. Receptor source: a woman aged 25-40 years with Graves disease. The CDR3 runs from the conserved cysteine through the conserved F or W. A D gene is named only where the DNA matches it firmly. Clone size, where shown, is once, few, many, or a class for clones that have expanded.

>TRBV12-3/TRBV12-4|few|TRBD1|TRBJ2-1
CASSSWTGSFNEQFF
TGTGCCAGCAGTAGTTGGACAGGGAGCTTCAATGAGCAGTTCTTC
>TRBV7-2|many|NA|TRBJ2-1
CASRHGTTYNEQFF
TGTGCCAGCAGACACGGGACAACCTACAATGAGCAGTTCTTC
>TRBV27|many|TRBD1|TRBJ2-1
CASSLSFPGQGWTHEQFF
TGTGCCAGCAGTTTATCCTTTCCGGGACAGGGATGGACTCATGAGCAGTTCTTC
>TRBV7-9|many|TRBD2|TRBJ2-7
CASSFLPSGSSYEQYF
TGTGCCAGCAGCTTTTTACCTAGCGGGTCCTCCTACGAGCAGTACTTC
>TRBV11-2|few|NA|TRBJ2-3
CASSPNSVLTDTQYF
TGTGCCAGCAGCCCTAACAGCGTATTAACAGATACGCAGTATTTT
>TRBV30|many|TRBD2|TRBJ2-1
CAWSVGAGGPQFF
TGTGCCTGGAGTGTTGGAGCGGGAGGACCCCAGTTCTTC
>TRBV28|many|NA|TRBJ1-2
CASSHLHTSNYGYTF
TGTGCCAGCAGTCACCTCCACACGTCCAACTATGGCTACACCTTC
>TRBV20-1|few|NA|TRBJ2-1
CSAYPENLYNEQFF
TGCAGTGCTTACCCGGAAAACCTCTACAATGAGCAGTTCTTC
>TRBV24-1|NA|NA|TRBJ2-2
CATSDPGTANTGELFF
TGTGCCACCAGTGACCCCGGGACCGCCAACACCGGGGAGCTGTTTTTT
>TRBV27|NA|NA|TRBJ1-6
CATRDTTNSPLHF
TGTGCCACCCGGGACACCACTAATTCACCCCTCCACTTT
>TRBV3-1|many|NA|TRBJ1-1
CASGFSTEAFF
TGTGCCAGCGGGTTCAGCACTGAAGCTTTCTTT
>TRBV15|few|NA|TRBJ1-2
CATSRDPPSANYGYTF
TGTGCCACCAGCAGAGACCCCCCATCTGCTAACTATGGCTACACCTTC
>TRBV13|NA|NA|TRBJ2-3
CASSLGLGPNTDTQYF
TGTGCCAGCAGCTTAGGCCTGGGACCAAACACAGATACGCAGTATTTT
>TRBV6-1|many|NA|TRBJ1-1
CASSERTAWNTEAFF
TGTGCCAGCAGTGAGAGGACAGCCTGGAACACTGAAGCTTTCTTT
>TRBV6-2/TRBV6-3|NA|NA|TRBJ2-3
CASSYSDRDTDTQYF
TGTGCCAGCAGTTATAGTGACCGTGACACAGATACGCAGTATTTT
>TRBV15|many|TRBD1|TRBJ2-1
CATSRDFGTGGNEQFF
TGTGCCACCAGCAGAGATTTCGGGACAGGGGGCAATGAGCAGTTCTTC
>TRBV28|many|NA|TRBJ1-1
CASSPGRGNTEAFF
TGTGCCAGCAGCCCCGGGAGGGGAAACACTGAAGCTTTCTTT
>TRBV5-1|few|NA|TRBJ2-1
CASSLERGNEQFF
TGCGCCAGCAGCTTGGAGAGGGGAAATGAGCAGTTCTTC
>TRBV30|many|NA|TRBJ1-1
CAWNSRTEAFF
TGTGCCTGGAACAGCAGGACTGAAGCTTTCTTT
>TRBV6-1|NA|NA|TRBJ1-2
CASRANSWGYGYTF
TGTGCCAGCAGGGCGAACAGTTGGGGCTATGGCTACACCTTC
>TRBV11-2|NA|TRBD2|TRBJ2-7
CASSPAGGREEQYF
TGTGCCAGCAGCCCCGCGGGAGGGCGTGAAGAGCAGTACTTC
>TRBV10-3|NA|TRBD1|TRBJ1-2
CAISAFPGQFGYTF
TGTGCCATCAGTGCCTTCCCGGGACAGTTCGGCTACACCTTC
>TRBV27|few|TRBD1|TRBJ2-3
CASINRQGVGDTQYF
TGTGCCAGCATTAATAGACAGGGGGTCGGAGATACGCAGTATTTT
>TRBV28|many|NA|TRBJ2-1
CASSLDGTNEQFF
TGTGCCAGCAGTTTAGACGGGACAAATGAGCAGTTCTTC
>TRBV20-1|many|NA|TRBJ2-7
CSAPPQYF
TGCAGTGCCCCGCCGCAGTACTTC
>TRBV20-1|many|TRBD1|TRBJ2-5
CSAYFPGQGGETQYF
TGCAGTGCTTACTTCCCGGGACAGGGGGGAGAGACCCAGTACTTC
>TRBV28|many|NA|TRBJ1-2
CASSLKPYGYTF
TGTGCCAGCAGTTTAAAGCCCTATGGCTACACCTTC
>TRBV7-9|many|TRBD2|TRBJ2-7
CASSPGLAETSYEQYF
TGTGCCAGCAGCCCCGGACTAGCGGAGACCTCCTACGAGCAGTACTTC
>TRBV27|many|NA|TRBJ2-7
CASFSISYEQYF
TGTGCCAGCTTTAGTATTTCCTACGAGCAGTACTTC
>TRBV6-5|NA|NA|TRBJ1-4
CASSYPPGEMHEKLFF
TGTGCCAGCAGTTACCCCCCCGGGGAAATGCATGAAAAACTGTTTTTT
>TRBV7-8|few|NA|TRBJ2-6
CASSLQGGSGANVLTF
TGTGCCAGCAGCTTGCAGGGGGGCTCTGGGGCCAACGTCCTGACTTTC
>TRBV5-1|NA|TRBD2|TRBJ2-7
CASKNGRASFHEQYF
TGCGCCAGCAAGAACGGGAGGGCTAGTTTTCACGAGCAGTACTTC
>TRBV4-1|many|NA|TRBJ2-3
CASSQDHGPNTQYF
TGCGCCAGCAGCCAAGACCACGGGCCAAATACGCAGTATTTT
>TRBV7-2|many|NA|TRBJ2-7
CASSSQGGNYEQYF
TGTGCCAGCAGCTCGCAGGGTGGGAACTACGAGCAGTACTTC
>TRBV5-1|few|NA|TRBJ2-3
CASSETSTTDTQYF
TGCGCCAGCAGCGAGACTAGTACCACAGATACGCAGTATTTT
>TRBV15|few|TRBD1|TRBJ2-3
CAASRGLATDTQYF
TGTGCCGCCAGCAGGGGGTTGGCCACAGATACGCAGTATTTT
>TRBV29-1|NA|TRBD2|TRBJ2-3
CSVEEGLAGGPGTDTQYF
TGCAGCGTTGAAGAGGGGCTAGCGGGAGGGCCGGGCACAGATACGCAGTATTTT
>TRBV4-2|few|NA|TRBJ1-1
CASSQGAGPDGRF
TGTGCCAGCAGCCAAGGTGCGGGTCCGGACGGACGTTTT
>TRBV5-5|many|TRBD2|TRBJ2-5
CASSLGLAGGIETQYF
TGTGCCAGCAGCTTGGGCCTAGCGGGAGGGATAGAGACCCAGTACTTC
>TRBV20-1|few|NA|TRBJ2-7
CSARLDLYEQYF
TGCAGTGCTCGACTAGACTTGTACGAGCAGTACTTC
>TRBV5-6|NA|NA|TRBJ2-1
CASGGIRGTAFQWEQFF
TGTGCCAGCGGGGGGATCCGGGGGACGGCCTTCCAATGGGAGCAGTTCTTC
>TRBV7-9|NA|TRBD1|TRBJ2-6
CASSLGDRAGANVLTF
TGTGCCAGCAGCTTAGGCGACAGGGCTGGGGCCAACGTCCTGACTTTC
>TRBV7-2|many|NA|TRBJ2-5
CASSQRVRGSQETQYF
TGTGCCAGCAGCCAAAGGGTCCGGGGGTCCCAAGAGACCCAGTACTTC
>TRBV5-1|few|TRBD2|TRBJ2-1
CASSLMTSGGRPFF
TGCGCCAGCAGCCTTATGACTAGCGGGGGGCGGCCTTTCTTC
>TRBV2|many|NA|TRBJ1-6
CASRRELKGPLHF
TGTGCCAGCAGGCGGGAGCTAAAAGGACCCCTCCACTTT